This TCR beta chain derives from a study of blood T cell repertoires in COVID-19. About the study: Acute and convalescent COVID-19 samples came from the United States, Italy and Spain. PBMCs, B-cell-depleted T cells, or T cells provided the cDNA or gDNA that made up the material.

Sequenced by immunoSEQ multiplex PCR; TCRdb stores in-frame clones only, minus some. The sample has around 87,000 clones; roughly three quarters are singletons. V dropped 10 bases and J dropped 1; count of bases not matched to a gene: 6. Germline assignment: CDR1 MNHEY and CDR2 SVGAGI. This CDR3 has 13 amino acids. The V and J genes are TRBV6-5 and TRBJ1-2; 7 bases line up with TRBD1. The TCR was taken from an elderly woman with acute or convalescent COVID-19. The specimen was peripheral blood. The CDR3 is CAIRDSNNYGYTF. In DNA, the CDR3 is TGTGCCATCCGGGACAGCAATAACTATGGCTACACCTTC.